This TCR beta chain was sequenced during a study of pediatric ulcerative colitis. Points from the study as a whole: Rectal repertoires separated controls, mild-moderate and acute severe colitis. Ulcerative colitis patients shared more blood-rectal clones than controls.

During colonoscopy, one to two rectal pinch biopsies were collected. As for this clone: Its target is not known.

Assay used: immunoSEQ multiplex PCR; TCRdb lists only in-frame clones, some missing. The table has about 35,000 clones, roughly three quarters seen once; the top ten hold approximately 1%. This clonotype originated in a boy aged 5-17 years with mild ulcerative colitis. Sequences were obtained from gut tissue.

CDR3 nucleotides: TGTGCCATCAGTGAGAGGTGGAATGGGGGCGATAATTCACCCCTCCACTTT. Protein sequence: CAISERWNGGDNSPLHF. The genes are TRBV10-3 and TRBJ1-6, with a tentative D call TRBD1 (6 bases). Germline-derived CDR1 and CDR2 are ENHRY and SYGVKD. CDR3 length: 17 residues. V shed 2 bases and J shed 5 bases, with 16 bases lying between them.